This T cell receptor (beta chain) came from a study of PD-1 blockade in mismatch repair-deficient tumors. Study-level information: Enrolled about 2013-2016, patients had progressing, pretreated mismatch repair-deficient cancers of 11 to 13 types. The study's findings and limits: Three of seven peptides expanded clones, giving 110 to 150 unique blood TCRs.

Time point defined: identical approximately eleven-day culture without peptide (control). Cells were stimulated around 10 days with each of roughly seven ELISpot-reactive neoantigens. Baseline for clone expansion was a parallel culture with no peptide. Only in-frame clones appear in the TCRdb table, and some are missing; sequencing was by immunoSEQ multiplex PCR. Here the sample spans around 13,000 clones, 70% to 90% being singletons. This CDR3 has 15 residues. Germline V gene data show CDR1 as SGHTA and CDR2 as FQGNSA. The V gene lost 5 bases and the J gene lost 1 base, with 15 bases spanning the gap. A note on this clone: What it binds is not known.

The chain uses TRBV7-2 and TRBJ2-7; the D gene is possibly TRBD2 (6 bases). The material was cells cultured in vitro, obtained from a patient treated with pembrolizumab. This sequence was found in an adult with mismatch repair-deficient cancer. Here the CDR3 DNA reads TGTGCCAGCAGCACCAGCGGGCTTAAATCCTACGAGCAGTACTTC. It encodes CASSTSGLKSYEQYF.